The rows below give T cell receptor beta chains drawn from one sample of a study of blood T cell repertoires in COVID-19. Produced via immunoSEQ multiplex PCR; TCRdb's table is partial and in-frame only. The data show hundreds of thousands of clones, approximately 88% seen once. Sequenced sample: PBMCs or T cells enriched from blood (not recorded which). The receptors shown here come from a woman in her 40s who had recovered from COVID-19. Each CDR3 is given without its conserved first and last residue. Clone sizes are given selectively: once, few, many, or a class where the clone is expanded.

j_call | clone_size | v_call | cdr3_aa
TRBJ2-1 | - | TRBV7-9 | ASSLGTLDEQF
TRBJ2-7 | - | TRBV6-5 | ASSYSNQGARYEQY
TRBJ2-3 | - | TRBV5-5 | AGGLAGGSDTQY
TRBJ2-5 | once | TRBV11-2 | ASSTLAGPRAQY
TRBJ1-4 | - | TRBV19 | ASRTGTATNEKLF
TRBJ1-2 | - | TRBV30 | AGGRLANYGYT
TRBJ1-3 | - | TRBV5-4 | ASTPDREDTIY
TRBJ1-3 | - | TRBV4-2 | ASSQVAGTAGNTIY
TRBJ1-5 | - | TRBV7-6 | ASSLRSEHSGRKGQPQH
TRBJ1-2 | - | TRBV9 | ASSVGLGGGVEGDGYT
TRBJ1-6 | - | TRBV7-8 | ASTTAQGSPLH
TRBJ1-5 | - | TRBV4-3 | ASSQAVWTGSNQPQH
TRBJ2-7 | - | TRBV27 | ASSLSPRQGYEQY
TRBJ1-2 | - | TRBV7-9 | ASSLVVGGPYGYT
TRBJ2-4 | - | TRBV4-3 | ASSQGATEGGIQY
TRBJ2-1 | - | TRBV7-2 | ASSLSRDEQF
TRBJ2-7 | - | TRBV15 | ATSRDGVPDRGTYEQY
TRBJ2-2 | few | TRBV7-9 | ASSSYRDRGHGELF
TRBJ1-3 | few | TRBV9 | ASSPNGGTIY